The rows below give T cell receptor beta chains drawn from one sample of a study of HIV-infected children after antiretroviral therapy interruption. TCRdb called the 3' RACE reads again in MiXCR, with one record for every CDR3 protein. The table lists about 89,000 distinct CDR3 sequences, about 7% of them singletons. The starting material was CD45RA+ CD4+ T cells from PBMCs, pooled from several time points, obtained from a donor given antiretroviral therapy, either interrupted or continuous. Every receptor here comes from a pool of human donors with HIV. Both conserved end residues are part of each CDR3. A D gene is named only where the DNA matches it firmly. Rows give clone size only sometimes, using once, few, many, or a class for an expanded clone.

v_call	clone_size	d_call	j_call	cdr3_nt	cdr3_aa
TRBV7-9	many	NA	TRBJ2-1	TGTGCCAGCAGCTCTCCCGGGGTGGTCTCACACAATGAGCAGTTCTTC	CASSSPGVVSHNEQFF
TRBV12-3/TRBV12-4	many	NA	TRBJ1-2	TGTGCCAGCAGTTACGGGGGTGGCTACACCTTC	CASSYGGGYTF
TRBV30	many	NA	TRBJ1-6	TGTGCCTGGGCCGGGGCTCCGAAGGCCCTCCACTTT	CAWAGAPKALHF
TRBV24-1	NA	NA	TRBJ2-3	TGTGCCACCAGTGATTTGGGACTCAGGGGAGATACGCAGTATTTT	CATSDLGLRGDTQYF
TRBV4-1	few	NA	TRBJ1-3	TGCGCCAGCAGTCCCATCCAAAGGGACTCTGGAAACACCATATATTTT	CASSPIQRDSGNTIYF
TRBV12-3/TRBV12-4	many	NA	TRBJ2-7	TGTGCCAGCACCGATAGTTTTAACGCCTCCTACGAGCAGTACTTC	CASTDSFNASYEQYF
TRBV24-1	many	NA	TRBJ2-3	TGTGCCACCAGTGATCCGACCAGCACAGATACGCAGTATTTT	CATSDPTSTDTQYF
TRBV4-2	many	TRBD2	TRBJ2-1	TGTGCCAGCAGCCAAGAACGAGCGGGGGGATACAATGAGCAGTTCTTC	CASSQERAGGYNEQFF
TRBV7-8	NA	NA	TRBJ1-6	TGTGCCAGCAGCTCCTCAAGGGGGAGCTCCTATAATTCACCCCTCCACTTT	CASSSSRGSSYNSPLHF
TRBV2	NA	NA	TRBJ1-5	TGTGCCAGCAGCGAACAGGAATTCAACCAGCCCCAGCATTTT	CASSEQEFNQPQHF
TRBV19	many	TRBD1	TRBJ1-2	TGTGCCAGTGGACAGGCCCACTATGGCTACACCTTC	CASGQAHYGYTF
TRBV4-2	NA	NA	TRBJ2-4	TGTGCCAGCAGCCAAGAGGTGGGGTCCCCGGGCAAAAACATTCAGTACTTC	CASSQEVGSPGKNIQYF
TRBV3-1	many	NA	TRBJ1-4	TGTGCCAGCAAGGCGCGTGAAAAACTGTTTTTT	CASKAREKLFF
TRBV19	many	NA	TRBJ1-5	TGTGCCAGTAGTCCAGGACACAGTAGCAATCAGCCCCAGCATTTT	CASSPGHSSNQPQHF
TRBV7-2	many	NA	TRBJ2-1	TGTGCCAGCAGCTTAGGTCTCGCAAACAATGAGCAGTTCTTC	CASSLGLANNEQFF
TRBV28	few	NA	TRBJ2-2	TGTGCCAGCAGTTTATCGGGCCCCACCGGGGAGCTGTTTTTT	CASSLSGPTGELFF
TRBV10-1	many	NA	TRBJ1-1	TGCGCCAGCAGTGTCTCGGTAAACACTGAAGCTTTCTTT	CASSVSVNTEAFF
TRBV18	NA	NA	TRBJ2-7	TGTGCCAGCTCACAGGGGACCTGGGGCTACGAGCAGTACTTC	CASSQGTWGYEQYF
TRBV5-1	many	TRBD2	TRBJ2-5	TGCGCCAGCAGCTTGGGACTAGCGGAGGGAGAAGAGACCCAGTACTTC	CASSLGLAEGEETQYF
TRBV24-1	NA	TRBD1	TRBJ2-2	TGTGCCACCAGTGACCAACAGGGGCCGACCGGGGAGCTGTTTTTT	CATSDQQGPTGELFF
TRBV20-1	many	NA	TRBJ2-1	TGCAGTGCTAGAGATGGGGGGGCGCAGTTCTTC	CSARDGGAQFF
TRBV6-1	NA	TRBD1	TRBJ1-1	TGTGCCAGCAGGGGACAGAGCAACACTGAAGCTTTCTTT	CASRGQSNTEAFF
TRBV11-2	many	NA	TRBJ2-5	TGTGCCAGCAGTCGGGGGCCCCAAGAGACCCAGTACTTC	CASSRGPQETQYF
TRBV2	many	NA	TRBJ2-7	TGTGCCAGCAGTGATACGGGACGTCTCCCCTACGAGCAGTACTTC	CASSDTGRLPYEQYF
TRBV5-1	many	NA	TRBJ2-7	TGCGCCAGCAGCAGGTCGACGGTCTCCGCGACCTCCTACGAGCAGTACTTC	CASSRSTVSATSYEQYF
TRBV7-3	many	NA	TRBJ1-1	TGTGCCAGCAGCTTAGAGGGGGGCGCGGGGACTGAAGCTTTCTTT	CASSLEGGAGTEAFF
TRBV5-5	many	TRBD1	TRBJ2-3	TGTGCCAGCAGCTTGGCGGGACAGGGGGCAGAGGATACGCAGTATTTT	CASSLAGQGAEDTQYF
TRBV5-5	NA	TRBD2	TRBJ2-7	TGTGCCAGCAGCTTTGACACCTGGGGGGGTAACGAGCAGTACTTC	CASSFDTWGGNEQYF
TRBV12-3/TRBV12-4	many	TRBD2	TRBJ2-5	TGTGCCAGCAGTTTACCGAGGTCCAGCGGGAGGGCCCAAGAGACCCAGTACTTC	CASSLPRSSGRAQETQYF
TRBV20-1	many	TRBD1	TRBJ2-5	TGCAGTGCTCAGGGGGAGGAGACCCAGTACTTC	CSAQGEETQYF
TRBV9	few	NA	TRBJ2-7	TGTGCCAGCAGCGCCTCTTCGACAGGCCCTCTCAACTTC	CASSASSTGPLNF
TRBV6-6	many	NA	TRBJ2-7	TGTGCCAGCAGTTACTCGGCCGGACATTTTTCCTACGAGCAGTACTTC	CASSYSAGHFSYEQYF
TRBV5-4	many	TRBD1	TRBJ1-2	TGTGCCAGCAGCTTGTGGACAGGGGATGGCTACACCTTC	CASSLWTGDGYTF